A selection of T cell receptor beta chains follows, all from one sample in a study of regulatory T cells in long-lasting Graves disease. TCRdb itself ran the multiplex PCR reads through MiXCR, one entry per CDR3 protein. This table holds approximately 290,000 distinct CDR3 sequences, 22% found once. This specimen consisted of peripheral blood mononuclear cells (PBMCs), obtained when the disease was refractory, from a patient treated with antithyroid drugs. The receptors here all came from a female donor with Graves disease. Both conserved end residues are part of each CDR3. A D gene is named only where the DNA matches it firmly. Rows may omit the clone size; those that give it use once, few, many or a size class.

TRBJ2-6 | few | . | TRBV3-1 | CASSQNDHQVSGANVLTF | TGTGCCAGCAGCCAAAACGACCACCAGGTCTCTGGGGCCAACGTCCTGACTTTC
TRBJ2-7 | . | TRBD2 | TRBV10-3 | CAISESTSGRRSYEQYF | TGTGCCATCAGTGAGTCAACTAGCGGGAGGCGCTCCTACGAGCAGTACTTC
TRBJ2-4 | . | . | TRBV4-3 | CASSQAWSGAKNIQYF | TGCGCCAGCAGCCAAGCATGGTCGGGAGCCAAAAACATTCAGTACTTC
TRBJ2-7 | many | . | TRBV9 | CASTDPGPNYEQYF | TGTGCCAGTACCGACCCGGGACCTAACTACGAGCAGTACTTC
TRBJ2-7 | few | TRBD2 | TRBV20-1 | CSASPLAGPAEQYF | TGCAGTGCTAGCCCCTTAGCGGGACCCGCCGAGCAGTACTTC
TRBJ2-2 | . | . | TRBV3-1 | CASSVSGNTGELFF | TGTGCCAGCAGCGTTAGCGGAAACACCGGGGAGCTGTTTTTT
TRBJ1-6 | few | TRBD1 | TRBV30 | CAYTRDSLESPLHF | TGTGCCTACACGCGGGACAGCCTCGAATCACCCCTCCACTTT
TRBJ1-2 | few | TRBD1 | TRBV19 | CASSPSRQGFYGYTF | TGTGCCAGTAGTCCCTCGCGACAGGGGTTCTATGGCTACACCTTC
TRBJ2-7 | many | . | TRBV20-1 | CSARGPQANLNYEQYF | TGCAGTGCTAGAGGCCCCCAGGCGAACCTCAATTACGAGCAGTACTTC
TRBJ2-4 | many | TRBD1 | TRBV3-1 | CAVGDSLAKNIQYF | TGTGCCGTTGGGGACAGTCTAGCCAAAAACATTCAGTACTTC
TRBJ1-5 | many | . | TRBV28 | CATVLWGIGNQPQHF | TGTGCCACCGTACTTTGGGGTATTGGTAATCAGCCCCAGCATTTT
TRBJ2-4 | many | . | TRBV20-1 | CSAPRPGSTKNIQYF | TGCAGTGCCCCGCGGCCGGGTTCTACCAAAAACATTCAGTACTTC
TRBJ2-1 | . | . | TRBV28 | CASSFGSSSYNEQFF | TGTGCCAGCAGTTTTGGATCAAGCTCCTACAATGAGCAGTTCTTC
TRBJ1-6 | few | TRBD1 | TRBV19 | CASSTTGANSPLHF | TGTGCCAGTAGTACTACAGGGGCTAATTCACCCCTCCACTTT
TRBJ2-5 | many | . | TRBV29-1 | CSVEIWTYQETQYF | TGCAGCGTCGAAATATGGACTTACCAAGAGACCCAGTACTTC
TRBJ2-4 | few | . | TRBV28 | CASSLRGTKNIQYF | TGTGCCAGCAGTCTCAGGGGTACTAAAAACATTCAGTACTTC
TRBJ2-5 | many | TRBD2 | TRBV11-2 | CASSLAGTSGSSYQETQYF | TGTGCCAGCAGCCTCGCCGGGACTAGCGGGAGTAGCTACCAAGAGACCCAGTACTTC
TRBJ1-1 | . | . | TRBV7-8 | CASIGGVNTEAFF | TGTGCCAGCATAGGGGGGGTGAACACTGAAGCTTTCTTT
TRBJ1-1 | . | . | TRBV30 | CAWKWLGETEAFF | TGTGCCTGGAAATGGTTGGGGGAGACTGAAGCTTTCTTT
TRBJ1-2 | few | . | TRBV4-1 | CASSQDQGSYGYTF | TGCGCCAGCAGCCAAGACCAGGGTAGCTATGGCTACACCTTC
TRBJ1-5 | few | . | TRBV9 | CASSVDGIGQPQHF | TGTGCCAGCAGCGTAGACGGAATCGGTCAGCCCCAGCATTTT
TRBJ2-1 | few | TRBD2 | TRBV7-2 | CASSFLSGGRANEQFF | TGTGCCAGCAGCTTTTTGAGCGGGGGGAGGGCCAATGAGCAGTTCTTC
TRBJ2-1 | few | TRBD2 | TRBV20-1 | CSAAPGAGGRDEQFF | TGCAGTGCTGCCCCCGGGGCGGGAGGACGGGATGAGCAGTTCTTC
TRBJ1-5 | few | . | TRBV4-1 | CASSQVGTGNQPQHF | TGCGCCAGCAGCCAAGTAGGGACCGGCAATCAGCCCCAGCATTTT
TRBJ2-7 | few | . | TRBV11-2 | CASSLDGPLDEQYF | TGTGCCAGCAGCTTAGATGGCCCCTTGGACGAGCAGTACTTC
TRBJ2-7 | few | . | TRBV9 | CASSGGRSASDSLEQYF | TGTGCCAGCAGCGGTGGCAGATCCGCTTCTGATTCCCTCGAGCAGTACTTC
TRBJ1-1 | . | . | TRBV15 | CATSSAPGQWNTEAFF | TGTGCCACCAGCAGTGCTCCAGGGCAATGGAACACTGAAGCTTTCTTT
TRBJ1-6 | many | . | TRBV12-3/TRBV12-4 | CASSLEPVSSYNSPLHF | TGTGCCAGCAGTTTGGAGCCTGTGAGCTCCTATAATTCACCCCTCCACTTT